The rows below give T cell receptor beta chains drawn from one sample of a study of blood T cell repertoires in COVID-19. Profiled with immunoSEQ multiplex PCR; TCRdb holds only in-frame clones, not every one. The sample contains tens of thousands of clones, 90% of which appear only once. The sample was peripheral blood. All receptors come from a woman in her thirties or forties with active COVID-19. Both conserved end residues are part of each CDR3. D genes are given only for firm matches. Where a row states a size, it is once, few, many or the class of an expanded clone; other rows omit it.

abundance: .; d_gene: .; v_gene: TRBV7-2; j_gene: TRBJ2-3; CDR3aa: CASSLQGDTQYF; CDR3nt: TGTGCCAGCAGCCTACAGGGAGATACGCAGTATTTT
abundance: .; d_gene: TRBD1; v_gene: TRBV15; j_gene: TRBJ1-2; CDR3aa: CATSRSPGQGYGYTF; CDR3nt: TGTGCCACCAGCAGATCACCGGGACAGGGGTATGGCTACACCTTC
abundance: once; d_gene: .; v_gene: TRBV6-5; j_gene: TRBJ2-2; CDR3aa: CATSSGVGTGELFF; CDR3nt: TGTGCCACTAGCTCGGGGGTTGGGACCGGGGAGCTGTTTTTT
abundance: .; d_gene: .; v_gene: TRBV5-1; j_gene: TRBJ1-2; CDR3aa: CASSLTGGPVSNYGYTF; CDR3nt: TGCGCCAGCAGCTTGACGGGGGGCCCGGTATCTAACTATGGCTACACCTTC
abundance: few; d_gene: .; v_gene: TRBV9; j_gene: TRBJ1-1; CDR3aa: CASSVGRKNTEAFF; CDR3nt: TGTGCCAGCAGCGTAGGCAGAAAGAACACTGAAGCTTTCTTT
abundance: .; d_gene: TRBD1; v_gene: TRBV15; j_gene: TRBJ2-7; CDR3aa: CATRGQGPYEQYF; CDR3nt: TGTGCCACCAGGGGACAGGGGCCCTACGAGCAGTACTTC
abundance: .; d_gene: TRBD1; v_gene: TRBV7-2; j_gene: TRBJ1-2; CDR3aa: CASSRGGTGYGYTF; CDR3nt: TGTGCCAGCAGCCGCGGCGGGACAGGCTATGGCTACACCTTC
abundance: .; d_gene: TRBD2; v_gene: TRBV30; j_gene: TRBJ2-3; CDR3aa: CAWSVTSGGTDTQYF; CDR3nt: TGTGCCTGGAGTGTAACTAGCGGGGGCACAGATACGCAGTATTTT
abundance: .; d_gene: TRBD1; v_gene: TRBV7-9; j_gene: TRBJ2-3; CDR3aa: CASSARGSLTDTQYF; CDR3nt: TGTGCCAGCAGCGCCAGGGGGTCCCTCACAGATACGCAGTATTTT
abundance: .; d_gene: TRBD1; v_gene: TRBV5-1; j_gene: TRBJ2-5; CDR3aa: CASSPINRGETQYF; CDR3nt: TGCGCCAGCAGCCCGATCAACAGGGGAGAGACCCAGTACTTC
abundance: .; d_gene: TRBD1; v_gene: TRBV10-3; j_gene: TRBJ2-7; CDR3aa: CAIRSTGTGGYEQYF; CDR3nt: TGTGCCATCAGATCGACCGGGACAGGGGGGTACGAGCAGTACTTC
abundance: .; d_gene: .; v_gene: TRBV19; j_gene: TRBJ1-5; CDR3aa: CASRTPGPGNQPQHF; CDR3nt: TGTGCCAGTAGGACCCCAGGCCCAGGGAATCAGCCCCAGCATTTT
abundance: .; d_gene: .; v_gene: TRBV3-1/TRBV3-2; j_gene: TRBJ1-1; CDR3aa: CASSQRGTTMNTEAFF; CDR3nt: TGTGCCAGCAGCCAAAGGGGAACAACTATGAACACTGAAGCTTTCTTT
abundance: .; d_gene: .; v_gene: TRBV4-3; j_gene: TRBJ2-1; CDR3aa: CASSQDRGHYNEQFF; CDR3nt: TGCGCCAGCAGCCAAGATCGGGGTCACTACAATGAGCAGTTCTTC
abundance: .; d_gene: .; v_gene: TRBV3-1/TRBV3-2; j_gene: TRBJ1-5; CDR3aa: CASSQEISNQPQHF; CDR3nt: TGTGCCAGCAGCCAAGAAATCAGTAATCAGCCCCAGCATTTT
abundance: .; d_gene: TRBD1; v_gene: TRBV6-5; j_gene: TRBJ1-5; CDR3aa: CASRTGTGQPQHF; CDR3nt: TGTGCCAGCAGGACGGGGACAGGGCAACCCCAGCATTTT
abundance: .; d_gene: .; v_gene: TRBV18; j_gene: TRBJ1-2; CDR3aa: CASSPGWTHQGNYGYTF; CDR3nt: TGTGCCAGCTCTCCAGGGTGGACCCACCAGGGGAACTATGGCTACACCTTC
abundance: .; d_gene: TRBD1; v_gene: TRBV18; j_gene: TRBJ1-6; CDR3aa: CASSPGQGRTPLHF; CDR3nt: TGTGCCAGCTCACCGGGACAGGGCAGGACACCCCTCCACTTT
abundance: .; d_gene: TRBD2; v_gene: TRBV5-6; j_gene: TRBJ2-5; CDR3aa: CASSLLVSGGQETQYF; CDR3nt: TGTGCCAGCAGCTTGTTGGTTAGCGGGGGCCAAGAGACCCAGTACTTC
abundance: .; d_gene: .; v_gene: TRBV10-1; j_gene: TRBJ1-1; CDR3aa: CASSTSGGPINTEAFF; CDR3nt: TGCGCCAGCAGTACCTCGGGAGGCCCCATTAACACTGAAGCTTTCTTT
abundance: .; d_gene: TRBD1; v_gene: TRBV29-1; j_gene: TRBJ1-2; CDR3aa: CSVEQAGGDIYGYTF; CDR3nt: TGCAGCGTTGAACAGGCAGGGGGCGACATCTATGGCTACACCTTC
abundance: .; d_gene: .; v_gene: TRBV5-4; j_gene: TRBJ1-1; CDR3aa: CASSVGGGVEAFF; CDR3nt: TGTGCCAGCAGCGTAGGAGGTGGGGTAGAAGCTTTCTTT
abundance: .; d_gene: TRBD1; v_gene: TRBV11-3; j_gene: TRBJ2-5; CDR3aa: CASSPRTGGRQETQYF; CDR3nt: TGTGCCAGCAGCCCCCGGACAGGGGGCCGGCAAGAGACCCAGTACTTC
abundance: .; d_gene: TRBD1; v_gene: TRBV4-1; j_gene: TRBJ2-2; CDR3aa: CASSQDLAGGDTGELFF; CDR3nt: TGCGCCAGCAGCCAAGACCTGGCAGGGGGCGACACCGGGGAGCTGTTTTTT
abundance: .; d_gene: .; v_gene: TRBV7-2; j_gene: TRBJ1-2; CDR3aa: CASSLDWQAYGYTF; CDR3nt: TGTGCCAGCAGCTTAGATTGGCAGGCCTATGGCTACACCTTC
abundance: .; d_gene: TRBD1; v_gene: TRBV4-1; j_gene: TRBJ2-6; CDR3aa: CASSVDRDRGRPGANVLTF; CDR3nt: TGCGCCAGCAGCGTTGACCGGGACAGGGGTCGTCCAGGGGCCAACGTCCTGACTTTC
abundance: few; d_gene: TRBD1; v_gene: TRBV7-8; j_gene: TRBJ1-1; CDR3aa: CASSPGDRAGTEAFF; CDR3nt: TGTGCCAGCAGCCCCGGGGACAGGGCGGGCACTGAAGCTTTCTTT
abundance: .; d_gene: TRBD1; v_gene: TRBV5-1; j_gene: TRBJ1-2; CDR3aa: CASRYDREGGYTF; CDR3nt: TGCGCCAGCAGATATGACAGGGAAGGTGGCTACACCTTC
abundance: .; d_gene: .; v_gene: TRBV7-5; j_gene: TRBJ2-3; CDR3aa: CARSLPVRGPTDTQYF; CDR3nt: TGTGCCAGAAGCTTACCGGTTAGGGGGCCCACAGATACGCAGTATTTT
abundance: .; d_gene: TRBD1; v_gene: TRBV5-6; j_gene: TRBJ1-1; CDR3aa: CASLTGLNTEAFF; CDR3nt: TGTGCCAGCCTGACAGGGCTGAACACTGAAGCTTTCTTT
abundance: .; d_gene: TRBD1; v_gene: TRBV3-1/TRBV3-2; j_gene: TRBJ1-3; CDR3aa: CASSQHRGLGNTIYF; CDR3nt: TGTGCCAGCAGCCAACACAGGGGGCTCGGAAACACCATATATTTT
abundance: .; d_gene: .; v_gene: TRBV5-1; j_gene: TRBJ2-2; CDR3aa: CASSLGLAGELFF; CDR3nt: TGCGCCAGCAGTCTGGGACTGGCCGGGGAGCTGTTTTTT
abundance: .; d_gene: TRBD2; v_gene: TRBV5-4; j_gene: TRBJ2-3; CDR3aa: CASSLARAGGGTDTQYF; CDR3nt: TGTGCCAGCAGCTTGGCCAGGGCGGGGGGCGGCACAGATACGCAGTATTTT
abundance: .; d_gene: TRBD1; v_gene: TRBV7-6; j_gene: TRBJ1-1; CDR3aa: CASSPGQLNTEAFF; CDR3nt: TGTGCCAGCAGCCCGGGACAGCTGAACACTGAAGCTTTCTTT
abundance: .; d_gene: .; v_gene: TRBV7-2; j_gene: TRBJ2-2; CDR3aa: CASSLNRRELFF; CDR3nt: TGTGCCAGCAGCTTAAATAGAAGGGAGCTGTTTTTT
abundance: once; d_gene: .; v_gene: TRBV11-3; j_gene: TRBJ1-2; CDR3aa: CASSDERGSRPYTF; CDR3nt: TGTGCCAGCAGCGATGAGCGGGGATCGAGGCCCTACACCTTC
abundance: .; d_gene: .; v_gene: TRBV4-1; j_gene: TRBJ1-4; CDR3aa: CASSHVLRGSTNEKLFF; CDR3nt: TGCGCCAGCAGCCATGTCCTTAGGGGATCAACTAATGAAAAACTGTTTTTT
abundance: .; d_gene: TRBD1; v_gene: TRBV2; j_gene: TRBJ2-3; CDR3aa: CASSPGTGGQNTDTQYF; CDR3nt: TGTGCCAGCAGTCCCGGGACAGGGGGTCAAAACACAGATACGCAGTATTTT
abundance: .; d_gene: .; v_gene: TRBV9; j_gene: TRBJ1-1; CDR3aa: CASSGGGATGTEAFF; CDR3nt: TGTGCCAGCAGCGGAGGGGGGGCAACAGGGACTGAAGCTTTCTTT
abundance: .; d_gene: .; v_gene: TRBV6-5; j_gene: TRBJ1-1; CDR3aa: CASARGNTEAFF; CDR3nt: TGTGCCAGCGCTAGGGGGAACACTGAAGCTTTCTTT
abundance: .; d_gene: .; v_gene: TRBV7-8; j_gene: TRBJ2-3; CDR3aa: CASSFSQGYADTQYF; CDR3nt: TGTGCCAGCAGCTTTTCTCAGGGCTACGCAGATACGCAGTATTTT